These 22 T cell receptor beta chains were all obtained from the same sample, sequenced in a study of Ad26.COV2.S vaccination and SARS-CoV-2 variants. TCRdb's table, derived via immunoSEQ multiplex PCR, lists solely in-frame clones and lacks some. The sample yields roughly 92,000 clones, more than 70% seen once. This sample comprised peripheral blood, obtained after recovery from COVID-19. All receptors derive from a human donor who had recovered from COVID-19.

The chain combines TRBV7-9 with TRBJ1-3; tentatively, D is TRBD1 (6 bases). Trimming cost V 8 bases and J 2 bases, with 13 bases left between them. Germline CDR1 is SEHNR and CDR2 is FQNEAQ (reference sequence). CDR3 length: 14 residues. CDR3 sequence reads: CASRPGGPGNTIYF. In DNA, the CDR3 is TGTGCCAGCCGGCCCGGGGGGCCTGGAAACACCATATATTTT. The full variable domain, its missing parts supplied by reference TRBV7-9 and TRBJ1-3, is DTGVSQNPRHKITKRGQNVTFRCDPISEHNRLYWYRQTLGQGPEFLTYFQNEAQLEKSRLLSDRFSAERPKGSFSTLEIQRTEQGDSAMYLCASRPGGPGNTIYFGEGSWLTVV.

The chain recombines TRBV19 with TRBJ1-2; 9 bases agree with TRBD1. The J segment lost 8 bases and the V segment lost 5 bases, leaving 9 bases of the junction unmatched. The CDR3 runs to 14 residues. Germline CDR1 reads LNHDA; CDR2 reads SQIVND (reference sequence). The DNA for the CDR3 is TGTGCCAGTAGTCCGCGAGGGACAGGGCACGGCTACACCTTC. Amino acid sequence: CASSPRGTGHGYTF. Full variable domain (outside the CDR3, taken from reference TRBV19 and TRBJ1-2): DGGITQSPKYLFRKEGQNVTLSCEQNLNHDAMYWYRQDPGQGLRLIYYSQIVNDFQKGDIAEGYSVSREKKESFPLTVTSAQKNPTAFYLCASSPRGTGHGYTFGSGTRLTVV.

The CDR3, as DNA: TGTGCCAGCAGCTTAAAGGACAGGGATAGCAATCAGCCCCAGCATTTT. It encodes CASSLKDRDSNQPQHF. V and J are TRBV5-6 and TRBJ1-5; 8 bases align to TRBD1. CDR3 length: 16 amino acids. The junction had 4 bases not matched to a gene; V was cut back by 2 bases and J by 0 bases. Germline CDR1 SGHDT, CDR2 YYEEEE.

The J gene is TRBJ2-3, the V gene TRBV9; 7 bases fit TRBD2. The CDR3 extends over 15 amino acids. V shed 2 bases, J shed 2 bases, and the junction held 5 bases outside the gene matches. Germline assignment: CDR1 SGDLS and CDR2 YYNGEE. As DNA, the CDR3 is TGTGCCAGCAGCGTGAAGGCGGGAGACACAGATACGCAGTATTTT. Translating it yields CASSVKAGDTDTQYF.

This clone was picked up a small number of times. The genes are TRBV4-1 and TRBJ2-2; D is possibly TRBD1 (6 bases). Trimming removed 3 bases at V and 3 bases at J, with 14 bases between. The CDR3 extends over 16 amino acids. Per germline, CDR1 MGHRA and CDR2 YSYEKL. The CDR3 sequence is CASSHPGVEDTGELFF. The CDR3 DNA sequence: TGCGCCAGCAGCCACCCAGGGGTAGAAGACACCGGGGAGCTGTTTTTT.

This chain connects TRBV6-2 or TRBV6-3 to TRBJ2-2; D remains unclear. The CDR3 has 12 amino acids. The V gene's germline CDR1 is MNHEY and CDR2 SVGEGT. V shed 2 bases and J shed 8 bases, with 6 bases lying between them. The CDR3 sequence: CASSYPVGELFF. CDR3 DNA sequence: TGTGCCAGCAGTTACCCGGTGGGGGAGCTGTTTTTT.

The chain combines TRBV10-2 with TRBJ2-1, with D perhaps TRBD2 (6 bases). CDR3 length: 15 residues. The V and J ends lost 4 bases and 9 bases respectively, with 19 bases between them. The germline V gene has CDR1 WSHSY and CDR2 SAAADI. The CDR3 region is CASSGGLSWTGEQFF. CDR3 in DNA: TGCGCCAGCAGTGGGGGACTTAGTTGGACGGGTGAGCAGTTCTTC.

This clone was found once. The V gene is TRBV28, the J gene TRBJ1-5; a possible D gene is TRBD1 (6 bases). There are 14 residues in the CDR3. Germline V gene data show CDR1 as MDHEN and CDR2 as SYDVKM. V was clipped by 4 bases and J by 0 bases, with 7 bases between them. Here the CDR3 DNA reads TGTGCCAGCAGTTCAGGGGATAGCAATCAGCCCCAGCATTTT. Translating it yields CASSSGDSNQPQHF.

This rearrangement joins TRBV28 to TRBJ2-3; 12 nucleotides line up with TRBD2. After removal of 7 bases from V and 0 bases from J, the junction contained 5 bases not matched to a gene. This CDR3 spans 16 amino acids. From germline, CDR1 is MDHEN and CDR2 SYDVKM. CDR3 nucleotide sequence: TGTGCCAGCACCCAGGGACTAGCGGGTAGCACAGATACGCAGTATTTT. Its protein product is CASTQGLAGSTDTQYF.

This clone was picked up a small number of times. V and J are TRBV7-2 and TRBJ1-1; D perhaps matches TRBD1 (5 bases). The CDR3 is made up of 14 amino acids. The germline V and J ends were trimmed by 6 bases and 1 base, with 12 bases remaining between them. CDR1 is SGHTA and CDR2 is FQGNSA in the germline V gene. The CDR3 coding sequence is TGTGCCAGCAGTTGGGACGTCCGGAACACTGAAGCTTTCTTT. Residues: CASSWDVRNTEAFF. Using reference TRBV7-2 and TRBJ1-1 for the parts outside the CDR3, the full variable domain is GAGVSQSPSNKVTEKGKDVELRCDPISGHTALYWYRQSLGQGLEFLIYFQGNSAPDKSGLPSDRFSAERTGGSVSTLTIQRTQQEDSAVYLCASSWDVRNTEAFFGQGTRLTVV.

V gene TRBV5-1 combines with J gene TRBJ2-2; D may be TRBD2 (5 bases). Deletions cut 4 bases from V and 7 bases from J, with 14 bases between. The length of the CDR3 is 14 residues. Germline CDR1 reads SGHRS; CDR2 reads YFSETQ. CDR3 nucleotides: TGCGCCAGCAGCCTGCTCGGGGTCATCGGGGAGCTGTTTTTT. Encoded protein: CASSLLGVIGELFF.

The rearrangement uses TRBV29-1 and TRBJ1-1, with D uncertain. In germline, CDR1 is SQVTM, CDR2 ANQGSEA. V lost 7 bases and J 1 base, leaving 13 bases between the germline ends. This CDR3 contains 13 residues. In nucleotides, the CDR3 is TGCAGCGGGAAAAGGTGGTCGAACACTGAAGCTTTCTTT. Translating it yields CSGKRWSNTEAFF.

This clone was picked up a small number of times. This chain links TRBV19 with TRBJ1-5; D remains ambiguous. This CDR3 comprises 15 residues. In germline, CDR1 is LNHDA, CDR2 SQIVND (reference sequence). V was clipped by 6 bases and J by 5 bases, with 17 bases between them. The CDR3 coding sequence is TGTGCCAGTAGAAAGAGGAGGGCAGCCCATCAGCCCCAGCATTTT. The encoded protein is CASRKRRAAHQPQHF.

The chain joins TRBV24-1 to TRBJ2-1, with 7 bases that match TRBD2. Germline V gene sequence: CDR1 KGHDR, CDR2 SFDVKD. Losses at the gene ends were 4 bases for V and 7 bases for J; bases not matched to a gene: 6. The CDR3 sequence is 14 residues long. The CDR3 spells CATSEPTGGNEQFF. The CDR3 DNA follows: TGTGCCACCAGTGAACCGACCGGGGGGAATGAGCAGTTCTTC.

The CDR3 reads CASSLGSWAYGAEAFF. CDR3 nucleotide sequence: TGTGCCAGCAGCTTAGGTTCTTGGGCCTACGGGGCTGAAGCTTTCTTT. The rearrangement links TRBV11-2 to TRBJ1-1; D gene unclear. CDR1 is SGHAT, CDR2 FQNNGV, per germline. The CDR3 runs to 16 residues. The V end lost 1 base, the J end lost 6 bases, and 18 bases lay between the germline ends.

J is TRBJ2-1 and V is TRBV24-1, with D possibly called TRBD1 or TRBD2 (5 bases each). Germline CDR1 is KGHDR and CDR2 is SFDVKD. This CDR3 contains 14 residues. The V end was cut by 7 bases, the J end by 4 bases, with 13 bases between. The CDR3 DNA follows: TGTGCCACCAGCCGGTGGGGGTCTTACAATGAGCAGTTCTTC. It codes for CATSRWGSYNEQFF.

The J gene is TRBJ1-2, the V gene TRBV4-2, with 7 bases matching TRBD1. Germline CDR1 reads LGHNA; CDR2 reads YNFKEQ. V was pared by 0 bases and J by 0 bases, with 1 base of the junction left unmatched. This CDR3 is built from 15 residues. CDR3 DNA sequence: TGTGCCAGCAGCCAAGAGGGACAGCCTAACTATGGCTACACCTTC. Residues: CASSQEGQPNYGYTF.

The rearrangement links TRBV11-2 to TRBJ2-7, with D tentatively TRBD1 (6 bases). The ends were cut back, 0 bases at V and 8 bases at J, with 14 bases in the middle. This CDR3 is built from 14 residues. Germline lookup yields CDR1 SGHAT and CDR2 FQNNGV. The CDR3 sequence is CASSLDNSRDKQYF. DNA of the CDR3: TGTGCCAGCAGCTTAGATAATTCCCGGGACAAGCAGTACTTC.

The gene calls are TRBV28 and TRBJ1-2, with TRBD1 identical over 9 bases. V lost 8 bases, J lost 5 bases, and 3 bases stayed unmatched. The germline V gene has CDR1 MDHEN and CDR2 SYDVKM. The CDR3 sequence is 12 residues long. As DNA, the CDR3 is TGTGCCAGCCTACAGGGGGCATATGGCTACACCTTC. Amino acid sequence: CASLQGAYGYTF.

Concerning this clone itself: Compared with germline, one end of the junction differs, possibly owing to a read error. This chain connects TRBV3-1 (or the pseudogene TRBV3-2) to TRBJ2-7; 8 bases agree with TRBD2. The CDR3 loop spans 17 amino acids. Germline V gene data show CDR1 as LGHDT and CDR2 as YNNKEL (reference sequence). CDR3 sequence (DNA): TGTGCCAGCAGCCAAGAAACGACGCGGGAGGACTATCACACCTGGGACTTC. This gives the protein CASSQETTREDYHTWDF.

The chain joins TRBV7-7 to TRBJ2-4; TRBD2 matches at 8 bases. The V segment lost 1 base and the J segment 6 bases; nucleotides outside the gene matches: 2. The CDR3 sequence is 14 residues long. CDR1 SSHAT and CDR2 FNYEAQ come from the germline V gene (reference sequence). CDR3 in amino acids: CASSLVGRGNIQYF. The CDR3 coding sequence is TGTGCCAGCAGCTTAGTCGGGAGGGGAAACATTCAGTACTTC.

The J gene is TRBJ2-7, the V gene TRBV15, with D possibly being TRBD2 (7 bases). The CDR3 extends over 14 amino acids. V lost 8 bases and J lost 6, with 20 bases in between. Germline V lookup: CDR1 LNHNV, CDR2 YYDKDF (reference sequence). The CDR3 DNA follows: TGTGCCACCCGCGAGGGGGGGGATCCGTTCGAGCAGTACTTC. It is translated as CATREGGDPFEQYF.